The clone carrying this T cell receptor beta chain was observed at least ten times. Via MiXCR, TCRdb re-called the 5' RACE reads, giving one row per CDR3 protein. The data hold 5,500 to 6,000 distinct CDR3 sequences, with approximately 31% observed a single time. This CDR3 region has 16 residues. CDR1 is KGHDR, CDR2 SFDVKD, per germline. V shed 0 bases and J shed 0 bases, with 9 bases lying between them. Sequenced material: memory CD4+ T cells sorted from a lymph node. Subset in this sample: memory CD4+ T cells, CD4+CD45RO+CD25-. This receptor was obtained from a female donor with breast cancer. This chain joins TRBV24-1 and TRBJ2-3, with D perhaps TRBD1 or TRBD2 (5 bases each). CDR3 region: CATSDLGGPSTDTQYF. DNA for the CDR3: TGTGCCACCAGTGATTTGGGGGGACCCAGCACAGATACGCAGTATTTT.